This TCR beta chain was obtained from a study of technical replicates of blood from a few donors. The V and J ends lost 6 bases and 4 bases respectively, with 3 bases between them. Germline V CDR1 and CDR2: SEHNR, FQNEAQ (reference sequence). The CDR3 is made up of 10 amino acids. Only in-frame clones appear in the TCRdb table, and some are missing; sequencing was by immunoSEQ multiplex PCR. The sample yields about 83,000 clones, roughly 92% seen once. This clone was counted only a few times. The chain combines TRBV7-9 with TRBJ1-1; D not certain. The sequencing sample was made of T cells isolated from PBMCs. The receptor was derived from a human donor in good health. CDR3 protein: CASSSTEAFF. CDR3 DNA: TGTGCCAGCAGTAGCACTGAAGCTTTCTTT.